Listed below are T cell receptor beta chains from one sample, sequenced in a study of CD8 T cells in ankylosing spondylitis. TCRdb used MiXCR to reprocess the 5' RACE reads, holding one entry per CDR3 protein. The sample has some 130,000 distinct CDR3 sequences, roughly 10% seen once. The sample consisted of blood, either unsorted or a sorted T cell fraction (not recorded which). The receptor source for this set is a female donor with ankylosing spondylitis or in good health (not recorded which). Both conserved end residues are part of each CDR3. D genes are given only for firm matches. Part of the rows lack a size; the others show once, few, many or a class for expanded clones.

d_call j_call clone_size v_call cdr3_nt cdr3_aa
. TRBJ2-7 many TRBV5-5 TGTGCCAGCAAAAGGGACACCTACGAGCAGTACTTC CASKRDTYEQYF
TRBD2 TRBJ2-3 many TRBV18 TGTGCCACCTCGGAGCTAGCGGGAGCAGATACGCAGTATTTT CATSELAGADTQYF
. TRBJ1-5 many TRBV27 TGTGCCAGCGGGTCGCGACAGACAAATCAGCCCCAGCATTTT CASGSRQTNQPQHF
. TRBJ2-6 many TRBV5-1 TGCGCCAGCAGCTTGGAAGGAACTGGGGCCAACGTCCTGACTTTC CASSLEGTGANVLTF
TRBD2 TRBJ2-3 few TRBV7-8 TGTGCCAGCAGATCACTAGCGACAGATACGCAGTATTTT CASRSLATDTQYF
TRBD1 TRBJ2-7 many TRBV25-1 TGTGCCAGCAGCTCCGGGACAGGGGTCTACGAGCAGTACTTC CASSSGTGVYEQYF
. TRBJ2-7 many TRBV20-1 TGCAGTGCGGCCAGGGTGAGCTCCTACGAGCAGTACTTC CSAARVSSYEQYF
TRBD2 TRBJ2-1 few TRBV29-1 TGCAGCGTTGCATCGGGACTAGCGGGGGGCGATAATGAGCAGTTCTTC CSVASGLAGGDNEQFF
. TRBJ2-1 many TRBV28 TGTGCCAGCAGTTTATGGGTAGGGGGGGGGTACAATGAGCAGTTCTTC CASSLWVGGGYNEQFF
. TRBJ2-5 many TRBV2 TGTGCCATCCAGCTGAGGGGCGGAGAGACCCAGTACTTC CAIQLRGGETQYF
TRBD1 TRBJ2-7 many TRBV27 TGTGCCAGCAGTTCCCCGGGACAGGGTTGGTACGAGCAGTACTTC CASSSPGQGWYEQYF
. TRBJ2-3 many TRBV12-3/TRBV12-4 TGTGCCAGCAGTTTAGAGGCTCGTACGCAGTATTTT CASSLEARTQYF
. TRBJ2-2 many TRBV11-2 TGTGCCAGCACCCGTCGGGGCCAGATCACCGGGGAGCTGTTTTTT CASTRRGQITGELFF
. TRBJ1-2 few TRBV30 TGTGCCTGGAGTGAGAACTATGGCTACACCTTC CAWSENYGYTF
TRBD1 TRBJ1-3 . TRBV5-1 TGCGCCAGCAGCCCTGGGGGACAGAGCTCTGGAAACACCATATATTTT CASSPGGQSSGNTIYF
TRBD1 TRBJ1-2 many TRBV5-6 TGTGCCACCCTCTTCGGACAGGGAGGCTATGGCTACACCTTC CATLFGQGGYGYTF
TRBD1 TRBJ2-3 few TRBV5-1 TGCGCCAGCAGCTCAACCGGGACAGGGCTGGTAGATACGCAGTATTTT CASSSTGTGLVDTQYF
. TRBJ1-2 few TRBV6-1 TGTGCCAGCAGTGCCCGACAGCTCTATGGCTACACCTTC CASSARQLYGYTF
TRBD1 TRBJ1-2 many TRBV7-2 TGTGCCAGCAGCTTATGGGACAGGGCCTCTGGCTACACCTTC CASSLWDRASGYTF
. TRBJ2-1 many TRBV7-6 TGTGCCAGCAGCTTCCCCGGGACACATTACAATGAGCAGTTCTTC CASSFPGTHYNEQFF
TRBD2 TRBJ2-1 many TRBV7-2 TGTGCCAGCAGCTTAGTTGGGACTAGCGGTTACAATGAGCAGTTCTTC CASSLVGTSGYNEQFF
. TRBJ2-4 many TRBV12-3/TRBV12-4 TGTGCCAGCAGTCTTCAACAGGAGGACATTCAGTACTTC CASSLQQEDIQYF
. TRBJ1-2 many TRBV5-5 TGTGCCAGCAGTTTCTCTATAGGACTCCCCGGCGGCTACACCTTC CASSFSIGLPGGYTF
. TRBJ2-7 . TRBV7-1 TGTGCCAGCAGCTCCCTGTGGGGAGCCCTCGAGCAGTACTTC CASSSLWGALEQYF
TRBD2 TRBJ2-3 many TRBV5-5 TGTGCCAGCAGCTTGGGACTAGCGGGAGGCCCTAGCACAGATACGCAGTATTTT CASSLGLAGGPSTDTQYF
TRBD2 TRBJ2-1 many TRBV7-2 TGTGCCAGCAGCTTGGGGACTAGCGGGAACAATGAGCAGTTCTTC CASSLGTSGNNEQFF
. TRBJ2-2 many TRBV7-2 TGTGCCAGCAGCTTACATGGGGGGAGTGCCACCGGGGAGCTGTTTTTT CASSLHGGSATGELFF
. TRBJ2-1 few TRBV20-1 TGCAGTGCTAGCGATGGGGGGCTATACAATGAGCAGTTCTTC CSASDGGLYNEQFF
. TRBJ1-2 many TRBV18 TGTGCCAGCTCCCTGCGGCTAAACTATGGCTACACCTTC CASSLRLNYGYTF
TRBD2 TRBJ2-3 many TRBV29-1 TGCAGCGCACGGGCGGGAGAGACAGATACGCAGTATTTT CSARAGETDTQYF
TRBD1 TRBJ2-2 many TRBV6-1 TGTGCCAGCAGGCCACGACAGGGAAGGGCCGGGGAGCTGTTTTTT CASRPRQGRAGELFF
TRBD2 TRBJ2-1 . TRBV7-9 TGTGCCACTAGCGGGGGGACCATGGTGAGCTTCAATGAGCAGTTCTTC CATSGGTMVSFNEQFF
TRBD2 TRBJ2-7 many TRBV12-3/TRBV12-4 TGTGCCAGCAGCTTTAGCGGGAGTAGATACGAGCAGTACTTC CASSFSGSRYEQYF
TRBD2 TRBJ2-1 many TRBV5-1 TGCGCCAGCAGCCTGTTAGCGGGAGGGCCTGGGGATGAGCAGTTCTTC CASSLLAGGPGDEQFF
TRBD2 TRBJ2-2 . TRBV7-2 TGTGCCAGCAGCCTCCGACTAGCGGGTGCCGGGGAGCTGTTTTTT CASSLRLAGAGELFF
. TRBJ2-7 many TRBV28 TGTGCCAGCAGCGCCACTCAGTCGTTCCAGGGCTACGAGCAGTACTTC CASSATQSFQGYEQYF
TRBD1 TRBJ2-2 many TRBV5-1 TGCGCCAGCACAACCCCCGACAGGGGGACCGGGGAGCTGTTTTTT CASTTPDRGTGELFF
. TRBJ2-1 many TRBV12-5 TGTGCTAGTTTGGATAGAGAGGAGCAGTTCTTC CASLDREEQFF
. TRBJ2-2 many TRBV5-1 TGCGCCAGCAGCTTGCTTCCCGAGAACACCGGGGAGCTGTTTTTT CASSLLPENTGELFF
TRBD1 TRBJ2-2 many TRBV3-1 TGTGCCAGCAGACGACAGGGATCGGACACCGGGGAGCTGTTTTTT CASRRQGSDTGELFF
. TRBJ2-2 many TRBV20-1 TGCAGTGCTAGAGATGGAGGGGACACCGGGGAGCTGTTTTTT CSARDGGDTGELFF
. TRBJ2-1 many TRBV30 TGTGCCTGGAGTGTACCCGGGGATGAGCAGTTCTTC CAWSVPGDEQFF
. TRBJ2-7 many TRBV10-2 TGCGCCAGCAGTTCTGGAGGTCGCTACGAGCAGTACTTC CASSSGGRYEQYF
. TRBJ1-1 many TRBV20-1 TGCAGTGCTAGACAAGCCGCCACTGAAGCTTTCTTT CSARQAATEAFF
TRBD2 TRBJ2-1 many TRBV7-9 TGTGCCAGCAGCGCCGGGACTAGCGGGATAAGCAATGAGCAGTTCTTC CASSAGTSGISNEQFF